This is a list of T cell receptor beta chains from one sample in a study of lymphopenia after photon versus proton radiotherapy. Measured with immunoSEQ multiplex PCR; TCRdb has only the in-frame clones, and not every one. The table shows approximately 65,000 clones, with about nine tenths occurring only once. Sample: peripheral blood, taken from a patient treated with proton-based radiotherapy. The source is an elderly man with esophageal cancer. Both conserved end residues are part of each CDR3. Each record gives: D gene, J gene, clone size, V gene, CDR3 DNA, CDR3 protein. A D gene is named only where the DNA matches it firmly. Size tells how often a clone was seen (once, few, many) or the class of an expanded clone, and some rows leave it out.

d_call: TRBD1; j_call: TRBJ1-1; clone_size: few; v_call: TRBV29-1; cdr3_nt: TGCAGCGTTGGCAAGGGGGCTACTGAAGCTTTCTTT; cdr3_aa: CSVGKGATEAFF
d_call: TRBD1; j_call: TRBJ1-1; clone_size: -; v_call: TRBV28; cdr3_nt: TGTGCCAGCGGACAGAGACAGGGATACACTGAAGCTTTCTTT; cdr3_aa: CASGQRQGYTEAFF
d_call: -; j_call: TRBJ2-3; clone_size: -; v_call: TRBV11-2; cdr3_nt: TGTGCCAGCAGCTCCCCGACTGGCGCCAGCACAGATACGCAGTATTTT; cdr3_aa: CASSSPTGASTDTQYF
d_call: -; j_call: TRBJ2-7; clone_size: -; v_call: TRBV25-1; cdr3_nt: TGTGCCAGCAGTGAAAAGTCTAGTTCCCTCGAGCAGTACTTC; cdr3_aa: CASSEKSSSLEQYF
d_call: -; j_call: TRBJ1-1; clone_size: -; v_call: TRBV6-5; cdr3_nt: TGTGCCAGCAGTTACGGGGGATGGACTGAAGCTTTCTTT; cdr3_aa: CASSYGGWTEAFF
d_call: TRBD2; j_call: TRBJ2-1; clone_size: -; v_call: TRBV16; cdr3_nt: TGTGCCAGCAGCCGAGGACTAGCGGGGAGCAATGAGCAGTTCTTC; cdr3_aa: CASSRGLAGSNEQFF
d_call: -; j_call: TRBJ2-5; clone_size: -; v_call: TRBV19; cdr3_nt: TGTGCCAGTAGTCGGGCGGCTCAAGAGACCCAGTACTTC; cdr3_aa: CASSRAAQETQYF
d_call: TRBD1; j_call: TRBJ1-1; clone_size: once; v_call: TRBV7-8; cdr3_nt: TGTGCCAGCAGCCCCTCTGGGGACAGGGGCACTGAAGCTTTCTTT; cdr3_aa: CASSPSGDRGTEAFF
d_call: -; j_call: TRBJ2-3; clone_size: -; v_call: TRBV27; cdr3_nt: TGTGCCAGCAAGTGGGGTGGGGACACAGATACGCAGTATTTT; cdr3_aa: CASKWGGDTDTQYF
d_call: -; j_call: TRBJ2-3; clone_size: -; v_call: TRBV4-3; cdr3_nt: TGCGCCAGCAGCCAATCCCCCTCATACCCGGATACGCAGTATTTT; cdr3_aa: CASSQSPSYPDTQYF
d_call: TRBD1; j_call: TRBJ1-5; clone_size: few; v_call: TRBV5-1; cdr3_nt: TGCGCCAGCAGCGCCGGAGTGGGACAGGGTTATCAGCCCCAGCATTTT; cdr3_aa: CASSAGVGQGYQPQHF
d_call: -; j_call: TRBJ1-2; clone_size: -; v_call: TRBV29-1; cdr3_nt: TGCAGCGTTGAAGACTATGGCTACACCTTC; cdr3_aa: CSVEDYGYTF
d_call: -; j_call: TRBJ2-7; clone_size: -; v_call: TRBV14; cdr3_nt: TGTGCCAGCAGCCAAGAAGCTTGGCAGGCCTACGAGCAGTACTTC; cdr3_aa: CASSQEAWQAYEQYF
d_call: -; j_call: TRBJ1-1; clone_size: -; v_call: TRBV2; cdr3_nt: TGTGCCAGCAGTATCAATCATTCGGAGGACACTGAAGCTTTCTTT; cdr3_aa: CASSINHSEDTEAFF
d_call: -; j_call: TRBJ2-1; clone_size: once; v_call: TRBV14; cdr3_nt: TGTGCCAGCAGCAACCAGCTAGTCTACAATGAGCAGTTCTTC; cdr3_aa: CASSNQLVYNEQFF
d_call: TRBD2; j_call: TRBJ2-1; clone_size: few; v_call: TRBV7-9; cdr3_nt: TGTGCCAGCAGCTTAGTAAGCGGGAGGGTAGGGGAGCAGTTCTTC; cdr3_aa: CASSLVSGRVGEQFF
d_call: -; j_call: TRBJ1-5; clone_size: few; v_call: TRBV12-5; cdr3_nt: TGTGCTAGTGGTTTGAAGGATAGCAATCAGCCCCAGCATTTT; cdr3_aa: CASGLKDSNQPQHF
d_call: -; j_call: TRBJ2-1; clone_size: -; v_call: TRBV5-1; cdr3_nt: TGCGCCAGCAGCATGACGGGAGAGGGAAGGAATGAGCAGTTCTTC; cdr3_aa: CASSMTGEGRNEQFF
d_call: -; j_call: TRBJ1-2; clone_size: -; v_call: TRBV5-5; cdr3_nt: TGTGCCAGCAGCTTACGGGAGAGGGTAATCTCGGATGGCTACACCTTC; cdr3_aa: CASSLRERVISDGYTF
d_call: -; j_call: TRBJ2-2; clone_size: -; v_call: TRBV5-6; cdr3_nt: TGTGCCAGCAGCTTGGATCAGGTCGCGAACACCGGGGAGCTGTTTTTT; cdr3_aa: CASSLDQVANTGELFF
d_call: -; j_call: TRBJ1-1; clone_size: few; v_call: TRBV19; cdr3_nt: TGTGCCAGTAGTATCTACAGGCCGCATGAAGCTTTCTTT; cdr3_aa: CASSIYRPHEAFF
d_call: -; j_call: TRBJ2-6; clone_size: -; v_call: TRBV27; cdr3_nt: TGTGCCAGCAGTAGAGGGACAACCTCTGGGGCCAACGTCCTGACTTTC; cdr3_aa: CASSRGTTSGANVLTF
d_call: -; j_call: TRBJ1-2; clone_size: -; v_call: TRBV5-5; cdr3_nt: TGTGCCAGCAGCTTGGAGCCAACAGTTTACTATGGCTACACCTTC; cdr3_aa: CASSLEPTVYYGYTF
d_call: TRBD2; j_call: TRBJ2-1; clone_size: -; v_call: TRBV30; cdr3_nt: TGTGCCTGGAGTACTCACCTCGGGACTAGCGGATACAATGAGCAGTTCTTC; cdr3_aa: CAWSTHLGTSGYNEQFF
d_call: -; j_call: TRBJ2-2; clone_size: -; v_call: TRBV5-5; cdr3_nt: TGTGCCAGCAGCTTTACGAGTGACACCGGGGAGCTGTTTTTT; cdr3_aa: CASSFTSDTGELFF
d_call: TRBD1; j_call: TRBJ1-1; clone_size: -; v_call: TRBV5-4; cdr3_nt: TGTGCCAGCAGTTTCATGGACAGGACGAACACTGAAGCTTTCTTT; cdr3_aa: CASSFMDRTNTEAFF
d_call: TRBD1; j_call: TRBJ1-2; clone_size: -; v_call: TRBV6-1; cdr3_nt: TGTGCCAGCAGTGAAGCAAGGACAGGAAATGGCTACACCTTC; cdr3_aa: CASSEARTGNGYTF
d_call: -; j_call: TRBJ1-5; clone_size: -; v_call: TRBV9; cdr3_nt: TGTGCCAGCAGCGGGGACGACTATAGCAATCAGCCCCAGCATTTT; cdr3_aa: CASSGDDYSNQPQHF
d_call: TRBD1; j_call: TRBJ1-1; clone_size: -; v_call: TRBV5-8; cdr3_nt: TGTGCCAGCAGCTTGCCCCCCGGCAGGGGGCGGTGGATGAACACTGAAGCTTTCTTT; cdr3_aa: CASSLPPGRGRWMNTEAFF